Listed below are T cell receptor beta chains from one sample, sequenced in a study of T cells in localized non-small cell lung cancer. This table comes from immunoSEQ multiplex PCR, and its TCRdb copy is limited to in-frame clones, with some not included. Of roughly 86,000 clones detected, 84% appear once; the ten largest clones hold approximately 2.8%. Here the sequenced sample was peripheral blood, taken before any cancer treatment. The receptors originated from a man aged 35 to 69 with stage I lung adenocarcinoma. Both conserved end residues are part of each CDR3. Fields, in order: V gene, J gene, D gene, clone size, CDR3 DNA, CDR3 protein. A D gene is named only where the DNA matches it firmly. Rows give clone size only sometimes, using once, few, many, or a class for an expanded clone.

V gene: TRBV6-5; J gene: TRBJ2-7; D gene: -; clone size: -; CDR3 DNA: TGTGCCAGCAGTTACAATCCAGGGTCCGAGCAGTACTTC; CDR3 protein: CASSYNPGSEQYF
V gene: TRBV7-6; J gene: TRBJ2-2; D gene: -; clone size: -; CDR3 DNA: TGTGCCAGCAGCTTAGCTGCCGGGGAGCTGTTTTTT; CDR3 protein: CASSLAAGELFF
V gene: TRBV27; J gene: TRBJ1-2; D gene: -; clone size: few; CDR3 DNA: TGTGCCAGCAGTTTCTCCCAGGGTGTGGTCACCTTC; CDR3 protein: CASSFSQGVVTF
V gene: TRBV29-1; J gene: TRBJ2-5; D gene: -; clone size: -; CDR3 DNA: TGCAGCGTTCAAGGGACGGGAGCCCAGTACTTC; CDR3 protein: CSVQGTGAQYF
V gene: TRBV18; J gene: TRBJ1-3; D gene: TRBD1; clone size: medium-sized; CDR3 DNA: TGTGCCAGCTCACTTGTGACAGGGGTACCTGGAAACACCATATATTTT; CDR3 protein: CASSLVTGVPGNTIYF
V gene: TRBV6-1; J gene: TRBJ2-3; D gene: TRBD1; clone size: -; CDR3 DNA: TGTGCCAGCAGAGGGACAGTCACAGATACGCAGTATTTT; CDR3 protein: CASRGTVTDTQYF
V gene: TRBV6-1; J gene: TRBJ2-6; D gene: -; clone size: -; CDR3 DNA: TGTGCCAGCAGAGGGGACCCTGGGGCCAACGTCCTGACTTTC; CDR3 protein: CASRGDPGANVLTF
V gene: TRBV2; J gene: TRBJ2-2; D gene: -; clone size: few; CDR3 DNA: TGTGCCAGCCGATATGGGGGGACGGTCGCGAACACCGGGGAGCTGTTTTTT; CDR3 protein: CASRYGGTVANTGELFF
V gene: TRBV2; J gene: TRBJ1-2; D gene: -; clone size: few; CDR3 DNA: TGTGCCAGCAAAGGGGAAAACTATGGCTACACCTTC; CDR3 protein: CASKGENYGYTF
V gene: TRBV5-4; J gene: TRBJ2-5; D gene: TRBD1; clone size: -; CDR3 DNA: TGTGCCAGCAGGCACAGGGACAGGGAGACCCAGTACTTC; CDR3 protein: CASRHRDRETQYF
V gene: TRBV30; J gene: TRBJ1-2; D gene: -; clone size: -; CDR3 DNA: TGTGCCTGGAGCAGGGACTCTAACTATGGCTACACCTTC; CDR3 protein: CAWSRDSNYGYTF
V gene: TRBV5-1; J gene: TRBJ1-2; D gene: -; clone size: -; CDR3 DNA: TGCGCCAGCAGTTTGTGGATCAGGGATGGCTACACCTTC; CDR3 protein: CASSLWIRDGYTF
V gene: TRBV4-2; J gene: TRBJ2-3; D gene: -; clone size: -; CDR3 DNA: TGTGCCAGCAGCCAAGGTCTCCATACGCAGTATTTT; CDR3 protein: CASSQGLHTQYF
V gene: TRBV12-5; J gene: TRBJ1-1; D gene: TRBD1; clone size: -; CDR3 DNA: TGTGCTAGTGGTTTAGGGGCCATGACAGGGGCGAAGGGCTTAATGAACACTGAAGCTTTCTTT; CDR3 protein: CASGLGAMTGAKGLMNTEAFF
V gene: TRBV29-1; J gene: TRBJ2-2; D gene: -; clone size: -; CDR3 DNA: TGCAGCGCCCGAGTTGACACCGGGGAGCTGTTTTTT; CDR3 protein: CSARVDTGELFF
V gene: TRBV30; J gene: TRBJ2-1; D gene: -; clone size: few; CDR3 DNA: TGTGCCGGTAGCGTCCAGTTTACCTACAATGAGCAGTTCTTC; CDR3 protein: CAGSVQFTYNEQFF
V gene: TRBV19; J gene: TRBJ2-7; D gene: -; clone size: -; CDR3 DNA: TGTGCCAGTAGTATAGATCTCTGGGTATACGAGCAGTACTTC; CDR3 protein: CASSIDLWVYEQYF
V gene: TRBV27; J gene: TRBJ2-1; D gene: -; clone size: -; CDR3 DNA: TGTGCCAGCGGTGCGGTCGACTATTCCTACAATGAGCAGTTCTTC; CDR3 protein: CASGAVDYSYNEQFF
V gene: TRBV5-6; J gene: TRBJ1-3; D gene: -; clone size: once; CDR3 DNA: TGTGCCAGCAGCTTGGCCGCGGGGGGGCCTTGGGGAAACACCATATATTTT; CDR3 protein: CASSLAAGGPWGNTIYF
V gene: TRBV9; J gene: TRBJ2-7; D gene: -; clone size: -; CDR3 DNA: TGTGCCAGCAGCCCCCTGTTGGGGGCCTACGAGCAGTACTTC; CDR3 protein: CASSPLLGAYEQYF
V gene: TRBV19; J gene: TRBJ2-1; D gene: -; clone size: -; CDR3 DNA: TGTGCCAGTGGAATCGAGCTTTTCTCCTACAATGAGCAGTTCTTC; CDR3 protein: CASGIELFSYNEQFF
V gene: TRBV4-1; J gene: TRBJ2-3; D gene: TRBD2; clone size: -; CDR3 DNA: TGCGCCAGCAGCCAAGTTTTTGCCGGGACTACGGTTTCTAGCACAGATACGCAGTATTTT; CDR3 protein: CASSQVFAGTTVSSTDTQYF
V gene: TRBV28; J gene: TRBJ2-3; D gene: -; clone size: -; CDR3 DNA: TGTGCCAGCAGGGTCCCCGGGGGTAGCGCTCATACGCAGTATTTT; CDR3 protein: CASRVPGGSAHTQYF
V gene: TRBV6-5; J gene: TRBJ2-7; D gene: TRBD2; clone size: -; CDR3 DNA: TGTGCCAGCAGTTCCACCTGGGGCGGGAGAACCTACGAGCAGTACTTC; CDR3 protein: CASSSTWGGRTYEQYF
V gene: TRBV27; J gene: TRBJ2-1; D gene: -; clone size: -; CDR3 DNA: TGTGCCAGCAGTTTATCTTTTGGGACTGGTAGCTCCTACAATGAGCAGTTCTTC; CDR3 protein: CASSLSFGTGSSYNEQFF
V gene: TRBV11-3; J gene: TRBJ2-2; D gene: -; clone size: -; CDR3 DNA: TGTGCCAGCAGCTTAATAGGGAGCACCGGGGAGCTGTTTTTT; CDR3 protein: CASSLIGSTGELFF
V gene: TRBV28; J gene: TRBJ1-4; D gene: TRBD1; clone size: -; CDR3 DNA: TGTGCCAGCAGGCCCGGAAATACCGGACAGGGTAGGAGGGGGAATGAAAAACTGTTTTTT; CDR3 protein: CASRPGNTGQGRRGNEKLFF
V gene: TRBV14; J gene: TRBJ2-7; D gene: -; clone size: -; CDR3 DNA: TGTGCCAGCAGCCAAGGACGGCAAGAGTACTTC; CDR3 protein: CASSQGRQEYF
V gene: TRBV11-2; J gene: TRBJ1-4; D gene: -; clone size: -; CDR3 DNA: TGTGCCAGCAGCTTTGCGTGGGATCTTAATGAAAAACTGTTTTTT; CDR3 protein: CASSFAWDLNEKLFF
V gene: TRBV7-6; J gene: TRBJ2-1; D gene: TRBD2; clone size: few; CDR3 DNA: TGTGCCAGCAGCTCCACTAGCGGGGCTCCCCTAAACAATGAGCAGTTCTTC; CDR3 protein: CASSSTSGAPLNNEQFF
V gene: TRBV6-5; J gene: TRBJ1-5; D gene: TRBD1; clone size: -; CDR3 DNA: TGTGCCAGCAGTTACACGGGACAGGGAGACCAGCCCCAGCATTTT; CDR3 protein: CASSYTGQGDQPQHF
V gene: TRBV18; J gene: TRBJ1-6; D gene: TRBD1; clone size: few; CDR3 DNA: TGTGCCAGCTCACCACCTCAGGGGGACAATTCACCCCTCCACTTT; CDR3 protein: CASSPPQGDNSPLHF
V gene: TRBV5-1; J gene: TRBJ1-3; D gene: -; clone size: -; CDR3 DNA: TGCGCCAGCAGCCAATCGATGGGACCCAACACCATATATTTT; CDR3 protein: CASSQSMGPNTIYF
V gene: TRBV7-6; J gene: TRBJ1-1; D gene: -; clone size: -; CDR3 DNA: TGTGCCAGCAGCGCGACAGGAGCCAGGATGAACACTGAAGCTTTCTTT; CDR3 protein: CASSATGARMNTEAFF
V gene: TRBV11-3; J gene: TRBJ2-2; D gene: -; clone size: -; CDR3 DNA: TGTGCCAGCAGCTTCAATGGGTTCTCCGGGGAGCTGTTTTTT; CDR3 protein: CASSFNGFSGELFF
V gene: TRBV30; J gene: TRBJ2-7; D gene: -; clone size: few; CDR3 DNA: TGTGCCTGGAGTGTGGCCTACGAGCAGTACTTC; CDR3 protein: CAWSVAYEQYF
V gene: TRBV25-1; J gene: TRBJ1-1; D gene: -; clone size: -; CDR3 DNA: TGTGCCAGCAGAGCTATATGGGGGACGAACACTGAAGCTTTCTTT; CDR3 protein: CASRAIWGTNTEAFF
V gene: TRBV15; J gene: TRBJ1-2; D gene: -; clone size: -; CDR3 DNA: TGTGCCACCAGCAGGACTATGGCGGGACCGACCGTTGGCTACACCTTC; CDR3 protein: CATSRTMAGPTVGYTF
V gene: TRBV27; J gene: TRBJ2-7; D gene: TRBD2; clone size: -; CDR3 DNA: TGTGCCAGCAGCTATAGCGGGGCCCTTTCCTACGAGCAGTACTTC; CDR3 protein: CASSYSGALSYEQYF
V gene: TRBV2; J gene: TRBJ1-1; D gene: -; clone size: few; CDR3 DNA: TGTGCCAGCAGGCCGGGAAGGGACGACACTGAAGCTTTCTTT; CDR3 protein: CASRPGRDDTEAFF
V gene: TRBV30; J gene: TRBJ2-3; D gene: -; clone size: -; CDR3 DNA: TGTGCCTGGAGTTCCGGCGGCTCGGGGGCAGATACGCAGTATTTT; CDR3 protein: CAWSSGGSGADTQYF
V gene: TRBV25-1; J gene: TRBJ2-7; D gene: -; clone size: -; CDR3 DNA: TGTGCCAGCCGGCGGGGGCCTATCGAGCAGTACTTC; CDR3 protein: CASRRGPIEQYF
V gene: TRBV7-9; J gene: TRBJ2-7; D gene: -; clone size: -; CDR3 DNA: TGTGCACAGGGCGGGGGCAACGAGCAGTACTTC; CDR3 protein: CAQGGGNEQYF
V gene: TRBV5-6; J gene: TRBJ2-2; D gene: -; clone size: -; CDR3 DNA: TGTGCCAGCAGCTTCTCCTTACTGGTTGGGGAGCTGTTTTTT; CDR3 protein: CASSFSLLVGELFF
V gene: TRBV5-1; J gene: TRBJ1-6; D gene: -; clone size: -; CDR3 DNA: TGCGCCAGCAGCTCCGGACATCATAATTCACCCCTCCACTTT; CDR3 protein: CASSSGHHNSPLHF
V gene: TRBV21-1; J gene: TRBJ2-7; D gene: -; clone size: -; CDR3 DNA: TGTGCCAGCAGCAAAGGAGTAATTGGGGACCGATACTCCTACGAGCAGTACTTC; CDR3 protein: CASSKGVIGDRYSYEQYF
V gene: TRBV4-3; J gene: TRBJ2-1; D gene: TRBD2; clone size: -; CDR3 DNA: TGCGCCAGCAGCCAAGACGTAGCGGGGGACTACAATGAGCAGTTCTTC; CDR3 protein: CASSQDVAGDYNEQFF
V gene: TRBV5-1; J gene: TRBJ1-1; D gene: -; clone size: -; CDR3 DNA: TGCGCCAGCAGCTCCCTAGACACTGAAGCTTTCTTT; CDR3 protein: CASSSLDTEAFF
V gene: TRBV5-8; J gene: TRBJ2-7; D gene: TRBD1; clone size: -; CDR3 DNA: TGTGCCAGCAGCGCACAGGGGCTTAAGTACGAGCAGTACTTC; CDR3 protein: CASSAQGLKYEQYF
V gene: TRBV27; J gene: TRBJ2-7; D gene: TRBD2; clone size: -; CDR3 DNA: TGTGCCAGCAGGGGACTAGGGAGCACCTACGAGCAGTACTTC; CDR3 protein: CASRGLGSTYEQYF
V gene: TRBV7-9; J gene: TRBJ2-1; D gene: TRBD2; clone size: -; CDR3 DNA: TGTGCCAGCAGCTTAGAGGAAGCGGGAGTTAGGAATGAGCAGTTCTTC; CDR3 protein: CASSLEEAGVRNEQFF
V gene: TRBV6-1; J gene: TRBJ2-1; D gene: TRBD2; clone size: -; CDR3 DNA: TGTGCCAGCAGGTTAGCGGGAGAAGGGAACAATGAGCAGTTCTTC; CDR3 protein: CASRLAGEGNNEQFF
V gene: TRBV5-1; J gene: TRBJ2-4; D gene: -; clone size: -; CDR3 DNA: TGCGCCAGCAGCTTGGCCGGGCCAGGGAGTACCAAAAACATTCAGTACTTC; CDR3 protein: CASSLAGPGSTKNIQYF
V gene: TRBV6-5; J gene: TRBJ2-2; D gene: -; clone size: -; CDR3 DNA: TGTGCCAGCAGTTACGCGACAGACACCGGGGAGCTGTTTTTT; CDR3 protein: CASSYATDTGELFF
V gene: TRBV4-1; J gene: TRBJ2-1; D gene: -; clone size: -; CDR3 DNA: TGCGCCAGCAGCCAACGGCCAACGGACGATTACAATGAGCAGTTCTTC; CDR3 protein: CASSQRPTDDYNEQFF